The present entry profiles one T cell receptor beta chain with its context. Antigen specificity is unknown. These data come from a study of T cell responses to AZD1222 COVID-19 vaccine. Study observations and caveats: Targeting of unmutated variant regions was reportedly seen in nearly half of spike-specific TCRs. The CD4 TCRs associated with vaccination extended across spike and predominated at 160-218 and 743-854. Spike-specific TCR breadth and depth were elevated following two AZD1222 doses.

V shed 5 bases, J shed 3 bases, and the junction held 10 bases outside the gene matches. The CDR3 has 16 residues. Germline V gene sequence: CDR1 SGHRS, CDR2 YFSETQ. Generated by immunoSEQ multiplex PCR, the TCRdb table keeps only in-frame clones and is missing some. The table records 130,000 or so clones, 75% to 95% of them present only once. J is TRBJ2-2 and V is TRBV5-1; 7 positions agree with TRBD2. This clonotype was sampled from an adult in good health. Sequenced here: peripheral blood, sampled on day 0 of AZD1222 vaccination. CDR3 sequence (DNA): TGCGCCAGCAGACACAGCGGGAACCCCTACACCGGGGAGCTGTTTTTT. It is translated as CASRHSGNPYTGELFF.